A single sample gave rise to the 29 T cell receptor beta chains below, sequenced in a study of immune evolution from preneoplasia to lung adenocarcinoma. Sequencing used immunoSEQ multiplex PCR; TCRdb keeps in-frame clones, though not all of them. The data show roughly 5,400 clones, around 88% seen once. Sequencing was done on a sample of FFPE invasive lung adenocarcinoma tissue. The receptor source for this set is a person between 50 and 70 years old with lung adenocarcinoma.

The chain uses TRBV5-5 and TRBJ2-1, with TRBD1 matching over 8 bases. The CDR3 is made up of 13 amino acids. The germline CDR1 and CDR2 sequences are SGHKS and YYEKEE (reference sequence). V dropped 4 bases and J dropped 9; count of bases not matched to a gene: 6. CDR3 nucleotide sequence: TGTGCCAGCAGCGGAGACAGGGGCGGTGAGCAGTTCTTC. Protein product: CASSGDRGGEQFF. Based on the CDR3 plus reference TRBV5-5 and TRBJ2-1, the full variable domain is DAGVTQSPTHLIKTRGQQVTLRCSPISGHKSVSWYQQVLGQGPQFIFQYYEKEERGRGNFPDRFSARQFPNYSSELNVNALLLGDSALYLCASSGDRGGEQFFGPGTRLTVL.

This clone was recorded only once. CDR3 protein: CASSSRTSGRTVTKNIQYF. The CDR3 coding sequence is TGTGCCAGCAGTTCCCGGACTAGCGGGAGGACAGTAACCAAAAACATTCAGTACTTC. V is TRBV27 and J is TRBJ2-4; 14 bases are shared with TRBD2. The CDR3 runs to 19 residues. The V gene's germline CDR1 is MNHEY and CDR2 SMNVEV (reference sequence). Trimming took 4 bases from V and 2 from J; bases not matched to a gene: 10.

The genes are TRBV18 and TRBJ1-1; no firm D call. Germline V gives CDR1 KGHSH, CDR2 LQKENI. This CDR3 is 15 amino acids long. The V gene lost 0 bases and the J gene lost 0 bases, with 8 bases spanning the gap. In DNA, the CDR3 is TGTGCCAGCTCACCACCGTTGGCCCTGAACACTGAAGCTTTCTTT. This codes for CASSPPLALNTEAFF.

In nucleotides, the CDR3 is TGTGCCAGCAGCTTGGGTCAGGGCTGGGAGCAGTACTTC. Translated: CASSLGQGWEQYF. This sequence joins TRBV5-8 and TRBJ2-7, with D possibly TRBD1 on 5 matching bases. CDR1 is SGHTS, CDR2 YDEGEE, per germline. This CDR3 spans 13 amino acids. Between the trimmed V and J ends, which lost 0 bases and 7 bases, there was a span of 11 bases.

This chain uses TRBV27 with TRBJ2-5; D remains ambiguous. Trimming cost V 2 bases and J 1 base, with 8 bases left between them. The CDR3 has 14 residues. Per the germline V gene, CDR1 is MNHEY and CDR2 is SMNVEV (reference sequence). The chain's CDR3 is CASSLGTSQETQYF. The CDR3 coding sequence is TGTGCCAGCAGTTTAGGCACCTCCCAAGAGACCCAGTACTTC.

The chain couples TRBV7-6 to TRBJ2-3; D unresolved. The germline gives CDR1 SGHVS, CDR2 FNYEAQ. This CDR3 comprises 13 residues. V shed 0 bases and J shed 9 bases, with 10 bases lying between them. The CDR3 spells CASSLALLATQYF. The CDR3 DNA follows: TGTGCCAGCAGCTTAGCCCTCTTGGCCACGCAGTATTTT.

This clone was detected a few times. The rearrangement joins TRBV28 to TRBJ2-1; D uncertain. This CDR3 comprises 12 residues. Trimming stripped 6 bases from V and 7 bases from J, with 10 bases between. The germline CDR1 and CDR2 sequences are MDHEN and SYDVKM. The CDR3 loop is CASSLRPNEQFF. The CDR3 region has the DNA TGTGCCAGCAGCTTGAGACCGAATGAGCAGTTCTTC.

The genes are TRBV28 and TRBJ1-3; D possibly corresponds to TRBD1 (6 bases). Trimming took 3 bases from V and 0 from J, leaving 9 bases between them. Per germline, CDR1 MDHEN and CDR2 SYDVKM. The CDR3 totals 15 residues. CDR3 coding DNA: TGTGCCAGCAGTTTGCAGGGGAGCTCTGGAAACACCATATATTTT. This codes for CASSLQGSSGNTIYF. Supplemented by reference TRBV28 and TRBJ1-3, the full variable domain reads DVKVTQSSRYLVKRTGEKVFLECVQDMDHENMFWYRQDPGLGLRLIYFSYDVKMKEKGDIPEGYSVSREKKERFSLILESASTNQTSMYLCASSLQGSSGNTIYFGEGSWLTVV.

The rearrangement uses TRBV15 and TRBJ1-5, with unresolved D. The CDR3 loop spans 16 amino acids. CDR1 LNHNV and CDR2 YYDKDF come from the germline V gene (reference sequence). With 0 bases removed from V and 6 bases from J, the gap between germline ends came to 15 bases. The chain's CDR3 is CATSRDGPSSPQPQHF. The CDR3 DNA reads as TGTGCCACCAGCAGAGATGGCCCGTCCTCACCTCAGCCCCAGCATTTT.

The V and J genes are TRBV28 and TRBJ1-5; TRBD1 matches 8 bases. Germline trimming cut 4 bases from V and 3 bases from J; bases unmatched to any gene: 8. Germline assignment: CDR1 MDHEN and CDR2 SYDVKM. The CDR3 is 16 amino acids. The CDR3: CASSSNRDRNNQPQHF. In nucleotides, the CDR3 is TGTGCCAGCAGTTCAAACCGGGACAGGAACAATCAGCCCCAGCATTTT. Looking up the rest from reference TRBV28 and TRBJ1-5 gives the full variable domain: DVKVTQSSRYLVKRTGEKVFLECVQDMDHENMFWYRQDPGLGLRLIYFSYDVKMKEKGDIPEGYSVSREKKERFSLILESASTNQTSMYLCASSSNRDRNNQPQHFGDGTRLSIL.

CDR3 loop: CSEKYTDTQYF. The CDR3 DNA reads TGCAGCGAAAAGTACACAGATACGCAGTATTTT. The chain joins TRBV20-1 to TRBJ2-3; D ambiguous. CDR1 and CDR2 from the germline V gene are DFQATT and SNEGSKA (reference sequence). CDR3 length: 11 residues.

Here the CDR3 DNA reads TGTGCCAGCAGTGTAAACAGATACGAGCAGTACTTC. Its protein product is CASSVNRYEQYF. The rearrangement uses TRBV6-1 and TRBJ2-7; D gene uncertain. The CDR3 spans 12 residues. Per the germline V gene, CDR1 is MNHNS and CDR2 is SASEGT. V lost 4 bases and J 4 bases, leaving 8 bases between the germline ends.

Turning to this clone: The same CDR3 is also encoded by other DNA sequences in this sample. CDR3 DNA: TGTGCCAGCAGAGCGGGAGGGCCATACGAGCAGTACTTC. Translating gives CASRAGGPYEQYF. The rearrangement uses TRBV28 and TRBJ2-7; TRBD2 aligns across 10 bases. J was trimmed by 4 bases and V by 6 bases; bases with no gene match: 3. The CDR3 consists of 13 residues. Germline V lookup: CDR1 MDHEN, CDR2 SYDVKM.

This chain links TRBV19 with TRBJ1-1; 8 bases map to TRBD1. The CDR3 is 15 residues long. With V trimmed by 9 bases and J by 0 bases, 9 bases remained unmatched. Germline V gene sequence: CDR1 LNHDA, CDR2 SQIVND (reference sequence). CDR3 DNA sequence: TGTGCCAGCACTGGACAGGGAGGGATGAACACTGAAGCTTTCTTT. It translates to CASTGQGGMNTEAFF.

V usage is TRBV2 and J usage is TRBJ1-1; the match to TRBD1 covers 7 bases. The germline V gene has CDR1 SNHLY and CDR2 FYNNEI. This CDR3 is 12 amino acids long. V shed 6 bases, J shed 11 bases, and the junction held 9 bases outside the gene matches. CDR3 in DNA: TGTGCCAGCAGGGAGAGGGGGCTCGTGGCTTTCTTT. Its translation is CASRERGLVAFF.

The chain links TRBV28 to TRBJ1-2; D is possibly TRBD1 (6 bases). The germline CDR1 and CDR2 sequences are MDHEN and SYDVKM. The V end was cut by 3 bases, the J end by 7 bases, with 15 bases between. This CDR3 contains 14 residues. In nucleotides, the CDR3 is TGTGCCAGCAGTTTTCGGACAGTCGGGCTTGGCTACACCTTC. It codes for CASSFRTVGLGYTF.

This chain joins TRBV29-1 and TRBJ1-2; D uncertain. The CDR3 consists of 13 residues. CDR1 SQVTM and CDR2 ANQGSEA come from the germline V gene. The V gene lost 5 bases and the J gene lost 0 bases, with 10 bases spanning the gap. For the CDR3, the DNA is TGCAGCGTTCATCTAGAAGCTAACTATGGCTACACCTTC. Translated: CSVHLEANYGYTF.

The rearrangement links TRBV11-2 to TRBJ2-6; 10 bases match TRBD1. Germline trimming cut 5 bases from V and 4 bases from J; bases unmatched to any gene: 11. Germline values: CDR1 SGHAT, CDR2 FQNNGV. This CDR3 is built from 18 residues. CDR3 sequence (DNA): TGTGCCAGCAGCCTTAAGGGACAGGGGCAGACCGGGGCCAACGTCCTGACTTTC. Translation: CASSLKGQGQTGANVLTF.

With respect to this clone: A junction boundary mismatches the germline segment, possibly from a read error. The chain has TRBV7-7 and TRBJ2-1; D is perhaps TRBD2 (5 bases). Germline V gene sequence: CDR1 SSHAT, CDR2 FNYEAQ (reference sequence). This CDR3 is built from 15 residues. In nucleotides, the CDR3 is TGTGCTAGCAGCTTATCAGCGGTATCCTACAATGAGCAGTTCTTC. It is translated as CASSLSAVSYNEQFF.

The CDR3 region has the DNA TGTGCCTGGAGTCCTATAGGGTTTGGTACTGAAGCTTTCTTT. It is translated as CAWSPIGFGTEAFF. V is TRBV30 and J is TRBJ1-1; the D is unclear. CDR3 length equals 14 residues. Germline assignment: CDR1 GTSNPN and CDR2 SVGIG (reference sequence). The V and J ends lost 2 bases and 5 bases respectively, with 15 bases between them.

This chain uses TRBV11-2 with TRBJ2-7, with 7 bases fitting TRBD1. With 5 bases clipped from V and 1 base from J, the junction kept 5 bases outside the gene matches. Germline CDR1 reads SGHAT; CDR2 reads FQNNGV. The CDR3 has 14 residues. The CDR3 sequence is CASSPRQGSYEQYF. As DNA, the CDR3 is TGTGCCAGCAGCCCGAGACAGGGTTCCTACGAGCAGTACTTC.

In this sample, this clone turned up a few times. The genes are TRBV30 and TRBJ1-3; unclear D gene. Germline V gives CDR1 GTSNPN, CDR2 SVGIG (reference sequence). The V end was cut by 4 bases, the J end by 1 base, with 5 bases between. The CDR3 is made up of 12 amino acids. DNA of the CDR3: TGTGCCTGGACGCTGTCTGGAAACACCATATATTTT. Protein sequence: CAWTLSGNTIYF. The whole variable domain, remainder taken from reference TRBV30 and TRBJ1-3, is SQTIHQWPATLVQPVGSPLSLECTVEGTSNPNLYWYRQAAGRGLQLLFYSVGIGQISSEVPQNLSASRPQDRQFILSSKKLLLSDSGFYLCAWTLSGNTIYFGEGSWLTVV.

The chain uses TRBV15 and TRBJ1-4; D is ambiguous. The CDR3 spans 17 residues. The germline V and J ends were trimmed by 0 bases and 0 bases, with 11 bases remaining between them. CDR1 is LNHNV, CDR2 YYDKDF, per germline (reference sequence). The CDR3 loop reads CATSREPTPATNEKLFF. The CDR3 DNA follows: TGTGCCACCAGCAGAGAGCCAACACCTGCAACTAATGAAAAACTGTTTTTT.

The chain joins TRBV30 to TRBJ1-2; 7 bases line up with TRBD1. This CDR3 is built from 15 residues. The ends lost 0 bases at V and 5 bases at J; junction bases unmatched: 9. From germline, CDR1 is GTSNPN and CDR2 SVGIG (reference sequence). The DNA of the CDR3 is TGTGCCTGGAGTGTACCCCCTCCGACAGGGTATGGCTACACCTTC. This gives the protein CAWSVPPPTGYGYTF.

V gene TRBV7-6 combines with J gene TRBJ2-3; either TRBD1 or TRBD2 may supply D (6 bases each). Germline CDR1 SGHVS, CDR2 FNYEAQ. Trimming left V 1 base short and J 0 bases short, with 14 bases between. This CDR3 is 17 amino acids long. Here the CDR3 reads CASSLVPGGTSTDTQYF. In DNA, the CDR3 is TGTGCCAGCAGCTTAGTCCCCGGGGGCACTAGCACAGATACGCAGTATTTT.

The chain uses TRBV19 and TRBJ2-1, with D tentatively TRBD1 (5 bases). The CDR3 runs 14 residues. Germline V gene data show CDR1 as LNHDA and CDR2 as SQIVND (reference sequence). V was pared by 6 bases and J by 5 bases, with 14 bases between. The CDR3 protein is CASRVPDRNNEQFF. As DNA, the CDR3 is TGTGCCAGTAGGGTTCCCGACAGAAACAATGAGCAGTTCTTC.

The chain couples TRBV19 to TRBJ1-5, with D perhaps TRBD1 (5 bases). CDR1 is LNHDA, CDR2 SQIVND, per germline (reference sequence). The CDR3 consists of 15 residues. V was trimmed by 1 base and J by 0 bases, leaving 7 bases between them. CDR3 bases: TGTGCCAGTAGTATAGGGGGGTATAGCAATCAGCCCCAGCATTTT. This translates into CASSIGGYSNQPQHF.

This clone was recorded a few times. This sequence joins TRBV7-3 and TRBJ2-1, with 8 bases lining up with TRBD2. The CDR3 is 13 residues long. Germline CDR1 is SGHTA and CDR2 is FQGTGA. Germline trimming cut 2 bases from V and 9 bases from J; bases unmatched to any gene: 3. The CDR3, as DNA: TGTGCCAGCAGCTTACTCCGGGAGGGTGAGCAGTTCTTC. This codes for CASSLLREGEQFF.

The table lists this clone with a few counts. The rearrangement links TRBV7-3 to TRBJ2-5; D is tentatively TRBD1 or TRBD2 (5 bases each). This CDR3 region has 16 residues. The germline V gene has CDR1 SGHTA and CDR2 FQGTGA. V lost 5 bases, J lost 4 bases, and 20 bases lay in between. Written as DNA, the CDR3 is TGTGCCAGCAGCCCCTCACCCCAACGAGGGACAGAGACCCAGTACTTC. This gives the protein CASSPSPQRGTETQYF.